The sequence of this T cell receptor (beta chain) was determined in a study of T cell responses to AZD1222 COVID-19 vaccine. V lost 7 bases, J lost 0 bases, and 15 bases lay in between. Germline V gives CDR1 SQVTM, CDR2 ANQGSEA. The CDR3 extends over 14 amino acids. The study, taken as a whole, reports: Clonal diversity was possibly underestimated; the donors were predominantly white British and more often female. Regions 160-218 and 743-854 held dominance among vaccine-associated CD4 TCRs, which spanned spike.

As for this clone: Its antigen is not known.

Only in-frame clones appear in the TCRdb table, and some are missing; sequencing was by immunoSEQ multiplex PCR. This sample yields approximately 110,000 clones, of which roughly nine tenths are seen a single time; around 7.5% belongs to the top ten. The rearrangement uses TRBV29-1 and TRBJ1-1, with D tentatively TRBD1 (5 bases). Sequencing was performed on peripheral blood, taken on day 0 of AZD1222 vaccination. This receptor was obtained from an adult in good health. For the CDR3, the DNA is TGCAGCGCCGGGGAAGGGGCGGTGAACACTGAAGCTTTCTTT. Translation: CSAGEGAVNTEAFF.